Shown below are 22 T cell receptor beta chains from a single sample sequenced in a study of cytomegalovirus exposure and HLA in healthy donors. PCR primers comprised 60 Vbeta and 13 Jbeta primers. The data were produced by immunoSEQ multiplex PCR, yet TCRdb's version contains in-frame clones alone and is incomplete. The sample gives 150,000 to 200,000 clones, approximately 85% of which show up once; 9.3% is in the top ten. Material for sequencing was PBMCs. The source is a man aged 18 to 30 in good health and CMV-seropositive.

This clone was detected a few times. The chain carries TRBV6-5 and TRBJ2-7; no firm D call. This CDR3 region has 13 residues. CDR1 is MNHEY and CDR2 is SVGAGI in the germline V gene. V was shortened by 6 bases and J by 0 bases, with 9 bases between the two germline ends. CDR3 sequence (DNA): TGTGCCAGCAGCCCCCACAACTCCTACGAGCAGTACTTC. Its protein is CASSPHNSYEQYF.

The chain combines TRBV10-3 with TRBJ2-7, with 9 bases fitting TRBD1. Looked up from germline, CDR1 is ENHRY and CDR2 is SYGVKD. With 7 bases clipped from V and 3 bases from J, the junction kept 10 bases outside the gene matches. The CDR3 extends over 15 amino acids. The CDR3 nucleotides read TGTGCCATCACCCCACGGACAGGGGCCGGCTACGAGCAGTACTTC. Its protein product is CAITPRTGAGYEQYF.

The chain links TRBV9 to TRBJ2-5; 9 positions agree with TRBD1. This CDR3 has 17 amino acids. Trimming removed 3 bases from V and 2 bases from J; junction bases left unmatched: 11. Looked up from germline, CDR1 is SGDLS and CDR2 is YYNGEE. The CDR3 region is CASSGRLRTGDQETQYF. The CDR3 DNA sequence: TGTGCCAGCAGCGGGAGGTTAAGGACAGGGGATCAAGAGACCCAGTACTTC.

Only a few counts were recorded for this clone. The chain employs TRBV7-8 and TRBJ1-3, with no clear D. V dropped 1 base and J dropped 4 bases, with 8 bases sitting between them. The CDR3 length is 14 residues. Germline values: CDR1 SGHVS, CDR2 FQNEAQ. CDR3 sequence reads: CASSLGVGGNTIYF. Written as DNA, the CDR3 is TGTGCCAGCAGCTTAGGGGTGGGCGGAAACACCATATATTTT.

V is TRBV9 and J is TRBJ2-6; TRBD1 agrees at 8 bases. The CDR3 runs to 18 residues. CDR1 and CDR2 from the germline V gene are SGDLS and YYNGEE. V dropped 0 bases and J dropped 2; count of bases not matched to a gene: 7. CDR3 sequence: CASSVAGRGRAGANVLTF. CDR3 sequence (DNA): TGTGCCAGCAGCGTAGCGGGCAGGGGGCGCGCTGGGGCCAACGTCCTGACTTTC.

The chain employs TRBV9 and TRBJ1-6, with 12 nucleotides matching TRBD1. The germline V gene has CDR1 SGDLS and CDR2 YYNGEE. This CDR3 contains 15 residues. Losses at the gene ends were 0 bases for V and 8 bases for J; bases not matched to a gene: 0. In nucleotides, the CDR3 is TGTGCCAGCAGCGTAGGGGACAGGGGGCATTCACCCCTCCACTTT. The encoded protein is CASSVGDRGHSPLHF.

The CDR3 DNA reads as TGTGCCAGAAGCTTGTCTTTAGGACAGGGGAGGGACTATGGCTACACCTTC. It encodes CARSLSLGQGRDYGYTF. J is TRBJ1-2 and V is TRBV5-3; 9 bases are shared with TRBD1. TRBV5-3 is an ORF, with its function uncertain. The V segment lost 1 base and the J segment 3 bases; nucleotides outside the gene matches: 10. The CDR3 spans 17 residues.

The CDR3 coding sequence is TGCGCCAGCAGCCTGGAACAGGGGGCGAACACTGAAGCTTTCTTT. It translates to CASSLEQGANTEAFF. This chain connects TRBV5-1 to TRBJ1-1; 9 positions match TRBD1. Trimming took 4 bases from V and 1 from J; bases not matched to a gene: 5. Germline V gives CDR1 SGHRS, CDR2 YFSETQ. CDR3 length: 15 residues.

The V and J genes are TRBV5-1 and TRBJ1-2; D is uncertain. CDR3 length: 14 amino acids. The germline CDR1 and CDR2 sequences are SGHRS and YFSETQ. The ends were cut back, 1 base at V and 0 bases at J, with 7 bases in the middle. For the CDR3, the DNA is TGCGCCAGCAGCTTGTGGCAGTCTAACTATGGCTACACCTTC. Protein: CASSLWQSNYGYTF.

The genes are TRBV10-3 and TRBJ2-7; D gene unclear. Trimming took 2 bases from V and 0 from J, leaving 11 bases between them. The length of the CDR3 is 15 residues. Germline V gene sequence: CDR1 ENHRY, CDR2 SYGVKD. In DNA, the CDR3 is TGTGCCATCAGTGAGGGGCCCCACTTCTCCTACGAGCAGTACTTC. This sequence encodes CAISEGPHFSYEQYF.

As DNA, the CDR3 is TGTGCCACCCGTTCTGGGACAGGGAATTCACCCCTCCACTTT. Translating it yields CATRSGTGNSPLHF. This chain uses TRBV11-2 with TRBJ1-6; 9 positions match TRBD1. The V gene's germline CDR1 is SGHAT and CDR2 FQNNGV. The CDR3 totals 14 residues. V lost 10 bases to trimming and J lost 7 bases; unmatched junction nucleotides: 8.

This clone was detected a few times. The CDR3 loop is CAIGQPRDTQYF. The CDR3 region has the DNA TGTGCCATCGGACAGCCCCGGGATACGCAGTATTTT. The rearrangement uses TRBV10-3 and TRBJ2-3, with D perhaps TRBD1 (6 bases). This CDR3 comprises 12 residues. CDR1 ENHRY and CDR2 SYGVKD come from the germline V gene. Trimming took 8 bases from V and 6 from J, leaving 12 bases between them.

V and J are TRBV20-1 and TRBJ2-7; 8 positions agree with TRBD2. V was clipped by 6 bases and J by 7 bases; unmatched bases: 5. CDR3 length: 11 amino acids. The germline V gene has CDR1 DFQATT and CDR2 SNEGSKA (reference sequence). The CDR3 sequence is CSARGGGEQYF. Here the CDR3 DNA reads TGCAGTGCACGGGGGGGAGGGGAGCAGTACTTC.

V usage is TRBV7-2 and J usage is TRBJ2-7; 14 bases line up with TRBD2. CDR3 length: 17 residues. J was trimmed by 2 bases and V by 4 bases; bases with no gene match: 7. The germline V gene has CDR1 SGHTA and CDR2 FQGNSA. The CDR3 coding sequence is TGTGCCAGCAGCTGGACTAGCGGGGGGCACTTAACCTACGAGCAGTACTTC. Translation: CASSWTSGGHLTYEQYF. The full variable domain, its missing parts supplied by reference TRBV7-2 and TRBJ2-7, is GAGVSQSPSNKVTEKGKDVELRCDPISGHTALYWYRQSLGQGLEFLIYFQGNSAPDKSGLPSDRFSAERTGGSVSTLTIQRTQQEDSAVYLCASSWTSGGHLTYEQYFGPGTRLTVT.

This clone was recorded at least ten times. The CDR3 region is CASSESGRETGELFF. In nucleotides, the CDR3 is TGCGCCAGCAGTGAGTCGGGCAGGGAAACCGGGGAGCTGTTTTTT. The rearrangement uses TRBV10-1 and TRBJ2-2, with a tentative D call TRBD1 (5 bases). Between the trimmed V and J ends, which lost 0 bases and 5 bases, there was a span of 10 bases. This CDR3 has 15 residues. The germline CDR1 and CDR2 sequences are WNHNN and SYGVQD (reference sequence).

CDR3 sequence: CASSQEAPVNTGELFF. DNA for the CDR3: TGCGCCAGCAGCCAAGAGGCCCCAGTGAACACCGGGGAGCTGTTTTTT. The genes are TRBV4-3 and TRBJ2-2, with D hard to call. Trimming took 0 bases from V and 1 from J, leaving 9 bases between them. Germline V gives CDR1 LGHNA, CDR2 YSLEER. CDR3 size: 16 residues.

The rearrangement uses TRBV7-9 and TRBJ2-5; tentative D call: TRBD2 (5 bases). TRBJ2-7 matches the DNA end more closely, so the J call is doubtful. In germline, CDR1 is SEHNR, CDR2 FQNEAQ (reference sequence). CDR3 length equals 13 residues. The DNA of the CDR3 is TGTGCCAGCAGCTTATCAACGGGATACGAGCAGTACTTC. Residues: CASSLSTGYEQYF.

V usage is TRBV27 and J usage is TRBJ1-6; 10 bases fit TRBD1. CDR3 length: 19 residues. Germline V gene sequence: CDR1 MNHEY, CDR2 SMNVEV (reference sequence). V dropped 2 bases and J dropped 1; count of bases not matched to a gene: 8. The CDR3 loop reads CASSLQLGQGWSYNSPLHF. CDR3 nucleotides: TGTGCCAGCAGTTTACAGTTGGGACAGGGGTGGTCCTATAATTCACCCCTCCACTTT.

This clone showed up just once. J is TRBJ1-2 and V is TRBV21-1; TRBD1 reflects the table's D call only, with no check against the DNA. TRBV21-1 is given as a pseudogene. The CDR3 sequence is 15 residues long. This chain's CDR3 is CASSNSLRGNYGYTF. For the CDR3, the DNA is TGTGCCAGCAGCAATTCCCTCAGGGGGAACTATGGCTACACCTTC.

This clone was detected a few times. The chain carries TRBV19 and TRBJ1-5, with TRBD1 identical over 8 bases. The CDR3 runs 16 residues. J gave up 7 bases and V 7 bases, and 15 bases lay outside the gene matches. Germline V gene data show CDR1 as LNHDA and CDR2 as SQIVND (reference sequence). The CDR3 DNA sequence: TGTGCCAGTATAGGGCTTGGACAGGGATTTGGACAGCCCCAGCATTTT. Protein product: CASIGLGQGFGQPQHF.

The V gene is TRBV18, the J gene TRBJ2-1, with TRBD2 as a possible D gene (5 bases). Germline-derived CDR1 and CDR2 are KGHSH and LQKENI. The V end lost 2 bases, the J end lost 9 bases, and 11 bases lay between the germline ends. This CDR3 comprises 13 residues. The CDR3 DNA reads TGTGCCAGCTCACCAAGGACTTTCGGTGAGCAGTTCTTC. Amino acid sequence: CASSPRTFGEQFF.

This rearrangement joins TRBV6-5 to TRBJ1-3; the D gene is possibly TRBD1 (6 bases). The germline V gene encodes CDR1 MNHEY and CDR2 SVGAGI. V gave up 6 bases and J gave up 1 base, with 7 bases separating them. The CDR3 length is 13 residues. The CDR3 bases are TGTGCCAGCAGCAGGGGATCTGGAAACACCATATATTTT. It specifies CASSRGSGNTIYF.